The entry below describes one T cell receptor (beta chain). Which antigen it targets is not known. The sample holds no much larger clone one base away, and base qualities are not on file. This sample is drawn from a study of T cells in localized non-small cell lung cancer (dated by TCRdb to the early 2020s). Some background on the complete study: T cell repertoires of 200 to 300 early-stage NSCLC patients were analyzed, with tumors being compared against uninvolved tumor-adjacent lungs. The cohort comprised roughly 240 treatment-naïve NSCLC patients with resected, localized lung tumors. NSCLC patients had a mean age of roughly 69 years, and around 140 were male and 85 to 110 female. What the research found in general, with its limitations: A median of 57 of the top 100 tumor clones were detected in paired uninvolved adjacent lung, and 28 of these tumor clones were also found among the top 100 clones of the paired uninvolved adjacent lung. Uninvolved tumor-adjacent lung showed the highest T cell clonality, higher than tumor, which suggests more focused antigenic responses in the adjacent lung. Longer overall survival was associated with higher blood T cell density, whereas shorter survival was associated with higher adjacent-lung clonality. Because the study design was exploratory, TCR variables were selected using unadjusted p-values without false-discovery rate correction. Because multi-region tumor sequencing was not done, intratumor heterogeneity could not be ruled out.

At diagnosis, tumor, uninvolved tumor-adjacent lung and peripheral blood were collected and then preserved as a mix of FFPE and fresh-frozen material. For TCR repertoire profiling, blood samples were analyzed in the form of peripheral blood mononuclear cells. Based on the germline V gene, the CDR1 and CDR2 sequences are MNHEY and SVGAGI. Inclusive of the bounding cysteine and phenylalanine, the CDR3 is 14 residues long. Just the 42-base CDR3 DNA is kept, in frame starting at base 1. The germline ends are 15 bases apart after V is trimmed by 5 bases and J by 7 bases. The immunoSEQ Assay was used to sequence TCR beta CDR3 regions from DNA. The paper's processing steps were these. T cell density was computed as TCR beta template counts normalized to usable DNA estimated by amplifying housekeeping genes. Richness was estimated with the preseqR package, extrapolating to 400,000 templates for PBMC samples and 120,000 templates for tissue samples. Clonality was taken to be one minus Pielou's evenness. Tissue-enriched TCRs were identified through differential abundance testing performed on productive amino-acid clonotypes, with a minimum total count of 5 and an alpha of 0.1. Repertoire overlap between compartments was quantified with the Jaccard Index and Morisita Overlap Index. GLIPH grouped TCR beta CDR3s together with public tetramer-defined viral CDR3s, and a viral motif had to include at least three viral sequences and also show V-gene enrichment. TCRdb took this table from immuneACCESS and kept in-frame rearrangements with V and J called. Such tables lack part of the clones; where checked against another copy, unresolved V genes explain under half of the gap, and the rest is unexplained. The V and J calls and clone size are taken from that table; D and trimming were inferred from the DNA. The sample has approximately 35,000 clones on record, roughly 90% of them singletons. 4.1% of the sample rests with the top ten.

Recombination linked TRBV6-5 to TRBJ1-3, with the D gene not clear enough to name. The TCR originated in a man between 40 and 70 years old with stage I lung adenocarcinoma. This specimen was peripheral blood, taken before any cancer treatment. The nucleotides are TGTGCCAGCAGTCAAGGACCGCTTGAGAACACCATATATTTT. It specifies CASSQGPLENTIYF.